This T cell receptor beta chain was identified during a study of T cells in Graves' hyperthyroidism and ophthalmopathy. Whole-study context: Peripheral blood was acquired at first diagnosis, ahead of any therapy whatsoever.

Absence of ophthalmopathy progression within 18 months defined stable Graves' hyperthyroidism. With a duration under 2 months, the hyperthyroidism was newly diagnosed in patients aged 18 to 65. What was amplified from RNA transcripts were TCR beta CDR3 regions. Initially, a first-round RT-PCR of the TCR CDR3 employed the HTBI primer set. TCRdb analysed the multiplex PCR reads with MiXCR anew, one entry per CDR3 protein. The repertoire holds a few hundred thousand distinct CDR3 sequences, with just under 25% as singletons. This clonotype has only a few counts. J was trimmed by 4 bases and V by 0 bases; bases with no gene match: 3. CDR3 size: 15 residues. Germline CDR1 MGHRA, CDR2 YSYEKL.

Material: blood. The clonotype originates from a middle-aged man with Graves' hyperthyroidism. The gene calls are TRBV4-1 and TRBJ2-5; 9 nucleotides match TRBD2. The CDR3 spells CASSQEGLAGETQYF. The CDR3 DNA follows: TGCGCCAGCAGCCAAGAGGGACTAGCAGGAGAGACCCAGTACTTC.